This TCR beta chain appears in the sequencing data of a study of tumor and adjacent non-tumor tissue in lung cancer. On the study more broadly: The cohort had around twelve adenocarcinoma, 2 squamous cell and 1 small cell patients.

Three rounds of nested PCR, following a modified ARM-PCR protocol, produced the TCRbeta library. Via MiXCR, TCRdb re-called the multiplex PCR reads, giving one row per CDR3 protein. The repertoire includes around 82,000 distinct CDR3 sequences, 65% to 85% of them detected once, and about 51% sits in the top ten. Only a few counts were recorded for this clonotype. The antigen is undetermined. Since a much larger clone is just one base distant, this may be a read error. The study's findings and limits: Patients with more diverse tumor TCRs had worse survival. Top 100 clones took a larger repertoire share in normal lung.

RNA was extracted from bulk tissue without any cell sorting. More than 3 cm separated this lung sample from the edge of the tumor. Sequencing input: distant non-tumor lung tissue. The clonotype was recovered from a man in his 60s with non-small cell lung cancer.

CDR3 protein: CASSLGQGIGYTF. CDR3 in DNA: TGTGCCAGCAGTCTCGGACAGGGGATTGGCTACACCTTC. This chain uses TRBV12-3 or TRBV12-4 with TRBJ1-2, with 9 bases lining up with TRBD1. Unmatched junction bases numbered 5, after V lost 5 bases and J lost 7 bases. CDR3 size: 13 residues.